This T cell receptor (beta chain) was captured in a study of Graves' ophthalmopathy and Graves' hyperthyroidism. Trimming took off 5 bases at V and 2 bases at J, with 16 bases between the two ends. Germline values: CDR1 MNHEY, CDR2 SMNVEV (reference sequence). There are 15 residues in the CDR3. Study-wide points: The 13-signature model separated ophthalmopathy from stable hyperthyroidism at around 90% sensitivity and around 81% specificity.

RNA transcripts yielded amplified TCR beta CDR3 regions. HTBI primers primed a first-round RT-PCR, and a second-round multiplex PCR followed. MiXCR, run by TCRdb on the multiplex PCR reads, gives a single entry per CDR3 protein. This table holds roughly 400,000 distinct CDR3 sequences, about 18% found once. Hyperthyroidism in these 18- to 65-year-old patients was newly diagnosed, lasting under 2 months. Orbital computed tomography, thyroid ultrasound, TRAb, serum thyroxine and clinical symptoms formed the basis of diagnosis. PBMCs stemmed from over 8.5 ml of fresh peripheral blood. Comments on this clonotype: The antigen is unknown.

V and J are TRBV27 and TRBJ2-7, with TRBD2 as a possible D gene (6 bases). Sequenced material: peripheral blood. This receptor was identified in an adult woman with stable Graves' hyperthyroidism. CDR3 bases: TGTGCCAGCAGTCGGCTCGGGAGTAATCCCTACGAGCAGTACTTC. It yields the protein CASSRLGSNPYEQYF.